This T cell receptor (beta chain) originates from a study of cytomegalovirus exposure and HLA in healthy donors. As for the study in general: HLA-typed donors were the source of 83 million or so unique TCRs held in an early data release. Study-level points and caveats: Specificity for CMV antigens was confirmed in vitro for a few of the CMV-associated chains. TCR beta chains numbering 150 to 200 were designated cytomegalovirus-associated. The likely explanation for a cluster of highly shared sequence variants was sequencing artifact.

A remark on this clone: Antigen unknown.

The CDR3 runs to 16 residues. From germline, CDR1 is MDHEN and CDR2 SYDVKM. V trimming: 2 bases; J trimming: 6 bases; junction bases outside the gene matches: 8. Vbeta (60) and Jbeta (13) primers were used in the PCR. TCRdb keeps only in-frame clones here, not all; method: immunoSEQ multiplex PCR. The sample contains around 200,000 clones, 77% of which appear only once. This chain uses TRBV28 with TRBJ2-1, with 9 bases lining up with TRBD1. Sequencing was performed on PBMCs. This receptor was obtained from an older woman in good health and CMV-seropositive. The chain's CDR3 is CASSLLPGTGFNEQFF. The CDR3 coding sequence is TGTGCCAGCAGTTTACTCCCCGGGACAGGGTTCAATGAGCAGTTCTTC.